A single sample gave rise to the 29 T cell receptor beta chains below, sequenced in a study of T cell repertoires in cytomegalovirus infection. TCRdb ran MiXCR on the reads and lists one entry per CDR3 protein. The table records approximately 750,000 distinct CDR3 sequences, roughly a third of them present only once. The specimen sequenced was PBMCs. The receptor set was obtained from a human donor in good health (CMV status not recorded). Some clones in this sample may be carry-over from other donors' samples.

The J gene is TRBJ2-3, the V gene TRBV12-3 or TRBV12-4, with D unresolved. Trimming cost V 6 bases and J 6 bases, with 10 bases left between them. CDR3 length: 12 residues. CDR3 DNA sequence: TGTGCCAGCAGACCGGCCGGGGATACGCAGTATTTT. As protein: CASRPAGDTQYF.

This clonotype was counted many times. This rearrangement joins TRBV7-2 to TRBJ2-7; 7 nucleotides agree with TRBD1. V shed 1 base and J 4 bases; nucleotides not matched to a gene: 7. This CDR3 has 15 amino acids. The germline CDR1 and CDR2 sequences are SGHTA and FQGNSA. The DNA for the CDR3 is TGTGCCAGCAGCTTAGTGGGACAGCCACCGTACGAGCAGTACTTC. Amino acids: CASSLVGQPPYEQYF.

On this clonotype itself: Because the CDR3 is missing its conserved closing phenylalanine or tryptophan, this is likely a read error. For the CDR3, the DNA is TGTGCCAGCAGTGTAAAGGACAGGGGAAGTTCACCCCTCCACGTT. Its protein product is CASSVKDRGSSPLHV. The chain links TRBV6-1 to TRBJ1-6, with 9 bases matching TRBD1. V gave up 4 bases and J gave up 9 bases; unmatched junction bases: 7. The CDR3 spans 15 residues. Germline CDR1 MNHNS, CDR2 SASEGT.

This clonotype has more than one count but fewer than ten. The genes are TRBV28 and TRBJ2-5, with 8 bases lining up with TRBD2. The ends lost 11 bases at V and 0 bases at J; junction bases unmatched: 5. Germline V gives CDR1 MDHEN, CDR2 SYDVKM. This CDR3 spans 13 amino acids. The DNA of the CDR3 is TGTGCCGGGCCGGGGGGGGACCAAGAGACCCAGTACTTC. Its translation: CAGPGGDQETQYF. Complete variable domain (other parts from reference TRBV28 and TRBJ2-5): DVKVTQSSRYLVKRTGEKVFLECVQDMDHENMFWYRQDPGLGLRLIYFSYDVKMKEKGDIPEGYSVSREKKERFSLILESASTNQTSMYLCAGPGGDQETQYFGPGTRLLVL.

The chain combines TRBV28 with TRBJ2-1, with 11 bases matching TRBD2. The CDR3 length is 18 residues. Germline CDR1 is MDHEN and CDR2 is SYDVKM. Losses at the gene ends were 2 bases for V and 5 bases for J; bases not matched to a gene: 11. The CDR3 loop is CASSLTRLAGPKNNEQFF. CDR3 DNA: TGTGCCAGCAGTTTAACGCGACTAGCGGGACCCAAGAACAATGAGCAGTTCTTC.

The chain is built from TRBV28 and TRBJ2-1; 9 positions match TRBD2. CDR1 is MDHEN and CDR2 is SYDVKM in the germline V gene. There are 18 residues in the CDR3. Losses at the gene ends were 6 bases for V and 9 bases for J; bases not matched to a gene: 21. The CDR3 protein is CASSIAGAPPSPEGEQFF. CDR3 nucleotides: TGTGCCAGCAGCATAGCGGGGGCGCCCCCCAGCCCGGAGGGTGAGCAGTTCTTC. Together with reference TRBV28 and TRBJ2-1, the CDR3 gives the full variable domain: DVKVTQSSRYLVKRTGEKVFLECVQDMDHENMFWYRQDPGLGLRLIYFSYDVKMKEKGDIPEGYSVSREKKERFSLILESASTNQTSMYLCASSIAGAPPSPEGEQFFGPGTRLTVL.

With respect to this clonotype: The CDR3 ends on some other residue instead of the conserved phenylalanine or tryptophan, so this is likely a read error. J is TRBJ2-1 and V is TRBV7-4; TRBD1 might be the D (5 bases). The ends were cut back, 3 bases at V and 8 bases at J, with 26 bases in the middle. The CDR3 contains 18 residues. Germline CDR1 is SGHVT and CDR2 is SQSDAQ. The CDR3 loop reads CASSLGQGKNKGRDEQFL. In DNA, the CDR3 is TGTGCCAGCAGCTTGGGGCAGGGAAAAAATAAAGGACGAGATGAGCAGTTCTTA.

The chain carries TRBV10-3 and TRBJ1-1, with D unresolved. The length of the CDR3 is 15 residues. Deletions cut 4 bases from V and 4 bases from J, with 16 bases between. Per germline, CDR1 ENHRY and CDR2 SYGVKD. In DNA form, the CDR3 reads TGTGCCATCAGTGGTGTGGCGACGTCTGGCACTGAAGCTTTCTTT. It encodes CAISGVATSGTEAFF.

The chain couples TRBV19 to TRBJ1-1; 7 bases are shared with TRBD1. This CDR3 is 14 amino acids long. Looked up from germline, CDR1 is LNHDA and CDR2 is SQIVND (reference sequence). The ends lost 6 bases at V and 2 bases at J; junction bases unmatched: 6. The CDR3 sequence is CASSDGQDNTEAFF. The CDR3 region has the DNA TGTGCCAGTAGCGATGGACAGGATAACACTGAAGCTTTCTTT.

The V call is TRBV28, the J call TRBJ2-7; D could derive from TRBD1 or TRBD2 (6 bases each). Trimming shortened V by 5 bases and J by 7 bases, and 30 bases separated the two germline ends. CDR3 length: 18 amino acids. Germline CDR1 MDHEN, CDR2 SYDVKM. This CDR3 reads CASSLWGAFRVNPGEQYF. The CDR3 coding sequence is TGTGCCAGCAGTCTTTGGGGGGCTTTTAGGGTCAACCCTGGGGAGCAGTACTTC.

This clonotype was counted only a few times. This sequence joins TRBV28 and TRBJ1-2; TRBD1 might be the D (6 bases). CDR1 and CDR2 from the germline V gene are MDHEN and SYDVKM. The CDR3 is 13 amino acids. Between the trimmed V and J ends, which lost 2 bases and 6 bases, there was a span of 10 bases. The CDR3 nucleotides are TGTGCCAGCAGTTTAAAGGGGGTGAATGGCTACACCTTC. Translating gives CASSLKGVNGYTF.

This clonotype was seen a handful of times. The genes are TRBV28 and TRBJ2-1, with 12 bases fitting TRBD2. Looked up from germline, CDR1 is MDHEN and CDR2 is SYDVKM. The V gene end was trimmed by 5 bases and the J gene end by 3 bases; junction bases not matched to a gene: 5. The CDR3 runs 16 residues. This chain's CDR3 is CASSTGLAGYYNEQFF. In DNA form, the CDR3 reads TGTGCCAGCAGTACGGGACTAGCGGGCTACTACAATGAGCAGTTCTTC.

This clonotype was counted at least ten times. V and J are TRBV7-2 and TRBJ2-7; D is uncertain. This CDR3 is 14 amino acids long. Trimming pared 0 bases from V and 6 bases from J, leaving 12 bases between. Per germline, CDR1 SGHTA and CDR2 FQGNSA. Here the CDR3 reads CASSLARPPLEQYF. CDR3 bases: TGTGCCAGCAGCTTAGCGCGGCCCCCTCTCGAGCAGTACTTC.

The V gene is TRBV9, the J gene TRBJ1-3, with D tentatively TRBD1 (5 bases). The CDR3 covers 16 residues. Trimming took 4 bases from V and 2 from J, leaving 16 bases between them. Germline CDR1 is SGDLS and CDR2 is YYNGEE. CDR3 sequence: CASSPGGDSPGNTIYF. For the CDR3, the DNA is TGTGCCAGCAGCCCCGGAGGGGATTCCCCTGGAAACACCATATATTTT.

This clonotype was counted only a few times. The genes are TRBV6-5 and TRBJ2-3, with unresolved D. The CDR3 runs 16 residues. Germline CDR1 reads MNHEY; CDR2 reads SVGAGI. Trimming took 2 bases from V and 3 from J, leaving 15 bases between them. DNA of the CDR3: TGTGCCAGCAGTTACCGTTCTTTGATGGGAACAGATACGCAGTATTTT. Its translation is CASSYRSLMGTDTQYF.

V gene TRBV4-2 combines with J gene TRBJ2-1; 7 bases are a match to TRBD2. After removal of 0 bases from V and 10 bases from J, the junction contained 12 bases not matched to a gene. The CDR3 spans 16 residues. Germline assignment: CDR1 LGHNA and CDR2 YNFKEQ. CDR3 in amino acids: CASSQEGEGRASEQFF. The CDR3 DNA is TGTGCCAGCAGCCAAGAGGGGGAGGGCCGGGCTTCCGAGCAGTTCTTC.

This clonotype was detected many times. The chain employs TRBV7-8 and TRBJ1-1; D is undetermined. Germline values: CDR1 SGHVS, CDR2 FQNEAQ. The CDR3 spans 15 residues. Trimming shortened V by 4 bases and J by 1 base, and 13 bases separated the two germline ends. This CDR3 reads CASSYQTVKNTEAFF. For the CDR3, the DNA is TGTGCCAGCAGCTACCAGACCGTAAAGAACACTGAAGCTTTCTTT.

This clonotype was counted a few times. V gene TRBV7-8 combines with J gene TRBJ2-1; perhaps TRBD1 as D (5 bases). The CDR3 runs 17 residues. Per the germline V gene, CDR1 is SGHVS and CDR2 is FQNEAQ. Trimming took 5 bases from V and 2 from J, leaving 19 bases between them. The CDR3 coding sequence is TGTGCCAGCAGCCCACAATTCCGACAGACGACCTACAATGAGCAGTTCTTC. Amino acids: CASSPQFRQTTYNEQFF.

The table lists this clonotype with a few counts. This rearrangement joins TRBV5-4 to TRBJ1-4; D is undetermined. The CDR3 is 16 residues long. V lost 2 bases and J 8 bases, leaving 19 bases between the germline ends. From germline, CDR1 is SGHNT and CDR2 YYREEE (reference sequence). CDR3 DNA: TGTGCCAGCAGCTTTATTCCGGCGAGGGTCGGAGAAAAACTGTTTTTT. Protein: CASSFIPARVGEKLFF.

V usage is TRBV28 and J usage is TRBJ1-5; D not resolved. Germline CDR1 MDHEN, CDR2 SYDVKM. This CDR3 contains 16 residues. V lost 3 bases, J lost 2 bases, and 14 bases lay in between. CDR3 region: CASSLGSGTGNQPQHF. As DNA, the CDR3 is TGTGCCAGCAGTTTGGGTTCGGGTACGGGCAATCAGCCCCAGCATTTT.

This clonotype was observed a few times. The CDR3 nucleotides are TGTGCCAGCAGTGCACAGGGGGTCCTTGAAAAACTGTTTTTT. Translation gives CASSAQGVLEKLFF. The chain combines TRBV12-3 or TRBV12-4 with TRBJ1-4; 8 positions agree with TRBD1. CDR3 length: 14 residues. V trimming: 5 bases; J trimming: 7 bases; junction bases outside the gene matches: 6.

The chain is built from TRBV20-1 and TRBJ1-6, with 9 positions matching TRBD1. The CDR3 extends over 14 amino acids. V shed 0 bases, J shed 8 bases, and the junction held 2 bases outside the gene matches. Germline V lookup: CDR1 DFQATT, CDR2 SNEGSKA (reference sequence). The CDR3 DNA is TGCAGTGCTAGAGAGGGGACAGGGCATTCACCCCTCCACTTT. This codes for CSAREGTGHSPLHF.

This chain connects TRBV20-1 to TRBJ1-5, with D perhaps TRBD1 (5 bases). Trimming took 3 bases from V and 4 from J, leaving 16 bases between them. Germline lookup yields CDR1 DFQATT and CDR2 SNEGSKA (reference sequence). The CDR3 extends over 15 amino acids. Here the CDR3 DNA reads TGCAGTGCTAGGGCCCCCAGGGCCCCTAATCAGCCCCAGCATTTT. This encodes CSARAPRAPNQPQHF.

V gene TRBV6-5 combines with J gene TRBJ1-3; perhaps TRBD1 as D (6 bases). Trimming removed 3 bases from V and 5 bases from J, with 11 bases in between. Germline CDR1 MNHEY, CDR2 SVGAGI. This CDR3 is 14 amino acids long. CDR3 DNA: TGTGCCAGCAGTTATGACAGGCAACGAAACACCATATATTTT. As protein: CASSYDRQRNTIYF.

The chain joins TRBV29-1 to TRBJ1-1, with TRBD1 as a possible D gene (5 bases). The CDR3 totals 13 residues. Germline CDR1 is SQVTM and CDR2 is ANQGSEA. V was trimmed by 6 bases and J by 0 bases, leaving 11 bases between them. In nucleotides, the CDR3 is TGCAGCGTCGAACGGGGGATGAACACTGAAGCTTTCTTT. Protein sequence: CSVERGMNTEAFF.

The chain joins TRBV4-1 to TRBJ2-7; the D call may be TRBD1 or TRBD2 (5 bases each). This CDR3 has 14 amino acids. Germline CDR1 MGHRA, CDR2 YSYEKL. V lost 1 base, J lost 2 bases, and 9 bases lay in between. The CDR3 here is CASSQVGPTYEQYF. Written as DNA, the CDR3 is TGCGCCAGCAGCCAAGTGGGACCAACCTACGAGCAGTACTTC.

CDR3 coding DNA: TGCGCCAGCAGCAAGGACAGGGCAGAAGATACGCAGTATTTT. Translated: CASSKDRAEDTQYF. The chain has TRBV5-1 and TRBJ2-3, with 8 bases matching TRBD1. The CDR3 consists of 14 residues. Germline CDR1 and CDR2: SGHRS and YFSETQ. The J segment lost 5 bases and the V segment lost 4 bases, leaving 6 bases of the junction unmatched.

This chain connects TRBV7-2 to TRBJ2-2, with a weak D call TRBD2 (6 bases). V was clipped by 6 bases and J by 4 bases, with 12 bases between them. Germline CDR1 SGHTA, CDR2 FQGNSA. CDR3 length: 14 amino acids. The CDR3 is CASSPLAATGELFF. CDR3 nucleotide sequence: TGTGCCAGCAGTCCTTTAGCGGCCACCGGGGAGCTGTTTTTT.

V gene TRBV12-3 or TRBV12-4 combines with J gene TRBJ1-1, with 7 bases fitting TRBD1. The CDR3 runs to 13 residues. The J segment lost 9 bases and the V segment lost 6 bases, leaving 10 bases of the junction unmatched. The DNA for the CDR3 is TGTGCCAGCAGCTACGACCGGGACAGCAAAGCTTTCTTT. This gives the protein CASSYDRDSKAFF.